A single sample gave rise to the 21 T cell receptor beta chains below, sequenced in a study of blood T cell repertoires in COVID-19. Clones were sequenced by immunoSEQ multiplex PCR, and TCRdb holds only the in-frame ones, with some missing. Of 200,000 to 250,000 clones in the sample, around 90% were seen once. The sequencing sample was made of PBMCs or T cells enriched from blood (not recorded which). These receptors all stem from a woman aged 50 to 60 with acute COVID-19.

This clone was observed a few times. The chain uses TRBV9 and TRBJ1-2; a possible D gene is TRBD1 (5 bases). Between the trimmed V and J ends, which lost 3 bases and 2 bases, there was a span of 14 bases. This CDR3 has 15 amino acids. In germline, CDR1 is SGDLS, CDR2 YYNGEE. CDR3 DNA: TGTGCCAGCAGCGCTGCTGACAGCTTCAACTATGGCTACACCTTC. Encoded protein: CASSAADSFNYGYTF.

This rearrangement joins TRBV6-5 to TRBJ1-6, with 10 bases identical to TRBD1. Trimming removed 8 bases from V and 6 bases from J; junction bases left unmatched: 7. This CDR3 spans 15 amino acids. Per germline, CDR1 MNHEY and CDR2 SVGAGI. The CDR3 bases are TGTGCCAGCCTGTGGGGACAGGGGCTTAATTCACCCCTCCACTTT. Protein: CASLWGQGLNSPLHF.

The chain combines TRBV7-9 with TRBJ2-3; TRBD1 might be the D (6 bases). Germline CDR1 reads SEHNR; CDR2 reads FQNEAQ (reference sequence). The CDR3 length is 12 residues. The V and J ends lost 5 bases and 6 bases respectively, with 9 bases between them. The CDR3 is CASSPDRDTQYF. The DNA of the CDR3 is TGTGCCAGCAGCCCCGACAGGGATACGCAGTATTTT.

The chain uses TRBV28 and TRBJ2-7; the D is unclear. The CDR3 is made up of 11 amino acids. Trimming took off 8 bases at V and 1 base at J, with 6 bases between the two ends. From germline, CDR1 is MDHEN and CDR2 SYDVKM. The chain's CDR3 is CASANSYEQYF. CDR3 nucleotide sequence: TGTGCCAGCGCGAATTCCTACGAGCAGTACTTC.

Of note for this clone: This sample also contains other DNA sequences that code for the same CDR3. J is TRBJ2-7 and V is TRBV24-1; 8 bases match TRBD1. V was pared by 3 bases and J by 2 bases, with 5 bases of the junction left unmatched. The length of the CDR3 is 15 residues. Germline values: CDR1 KGHDR, CDR2 SFDVKD. CDR3 residues: CATSDPRDRTYEQYF. CDR3 DNA sequence: TGTGCCACCAGTGATCCCCGGGACAGGACCTACGAGCAGTACTTC.

V is TRBV28 and J is TRBJ2-3; TRBD2 might be the D (6 bases). CDR1 and CDR2 from the germline V gene are MDHEN and SYDVKM. Trimming removed 6 bases at V and 5 bases at J, with 15 bases between. CDR3 length: 14 amino acids. The CDR3 here is CASRAAGRRDTQYF. The CDR3 DNA sequence: TGTGCCAGCAGGGCGGCGGGGAGAAGAGATACGCAGTATTTT.

This sequence joins TRBV12-3 or TRBV12-4 and TRBJ1-5, with 7 nucleotides matching TRBD1. Trimming took 9 bases from V and 7 from J; bases not matched to a gene: 9. The CDR3 covers 13 residues. The CDR3 DNA sequence: TGTGCCAGTGGGCAGGGGGAAGGGCAGCCCCAGCATTTT. Its translation is CASGQGEGQPQHF.

V and J are TRBV19 and TRBJ1-5; TRBD1 aligns across 7 bases. The CDR3 length is 16 residues. Germline V gene data show CDR1 as LNHDA and CDR2 as SQIVND (reference sequence). With V trimmed by 3 bases and J by 4 bases, 9 bases remained unmatched. CDR3 protein: CASSIEGAGKNQPQHF. The CDR3 DNA is TGTGCCAGTAGTATTGAGGGGGCGGGAAAAAATCAGCCCCAGCATTTT.

The rearrangement joins TRBV7-2 to TRBJ2-3, with D possibly TRBD2 on 5 matching bases. V lost 5 bases and J lost 5, with 17 bases in between. Germline CDR1 reads SGHTA; CDR2 reads FQGNSA. There are 15 residues in the CDR3. The CDR3 DNA sequence: TGTGCCAGCAGCCCCCCAGCGGAGCAGTTAGATACGCAGTATTTT. Translation: CASSPPAEQLDTQYF. The whole variable domain, remainder taken from reference TRBV7-2 and TRBJ2-3, is GAGVSQSPSNKVTEKGKDVELRCDPISGHTALYWYRQSLGQGLEFLIYFQGNSAPDKSGLPSDRFSAERTGGSVSTLTIQRTQQEDSAVYLCASSPPAEQLDTQYFGPGTRLTVL.

The J gene is TRBJ2-1, the V gene TRBV5-1, with 8 bases matching TRBD2. V lost 4 bases, J lost 9 bases, and 9 bases stayed unmatched. This CDR3 has 14 residues. Germline loops: CDR1 SGHRS, CDR2 YFSETQ. DNA of the CDR3: TGCGCCAGCAGCCAGATAACTAGCGGAAGTGAGCAGTTCTTC. Protein sequence: CASSQITSGSEQFF.

The V call is TRBV27, the J call TRBJ2-7, with TRBD2 identical over 11 bases. Trimming took 2 bases from V and 4 from J; bases not matched to a gene: 4. The CDR3 length is 15 residues. Germline CDR1 reads MNHEY; CDR2 reads SMNVEV (reference sequence). CDR3 amino acids: CASSLGLAGGYEQYF. The CDR3 region has the DNA TGTGCCAGCAGTTTAGGGCTAGCGGGAGGATACGAGCAGTACTTC.

This chain links TRBV10-2 with TRBJ2-3, with D possibly TRBD2 on 6 matching bases. The CDR3 length is 13 residues. V was cut by 7 bases and J by 1 base, with 9 bases left in between. CDR1 is WSHSY and CDR2 is SAAADI in the germline V gene. Written as DNA, the CDR3 is TGCGCCAGCACTGCTAGCGGCACAGATACGCAGTATTTT. Its translation is CASTASGTDTQYF.

V and J are TRBV5-6 and TRBJ2-1, with D hard to call. This CDR3 spans 13 amino acids. V was clipped by 5 bases and J by 2 bases, with 8 bases between them. CDR1 SGHDT and CDR2 YYEEEE come from the germline V gene. Here the CDR3 reads CASSLTAYNEQFF. The CDR3 bases are TGTGCCAGCAGTCTTACAGCCTACAATGAGCAGTTCTTC.

The rearrangement joins TRBV9 to TRBJ1-2; TRBD1 matches at 7 bases. CDR3 length: 14 amino acids. The J segment lost 3 bases and the V segment lost 4 bases, leaving 6 bases of the junction unmatched. Germline V lookup: CDR1 SGDLS, CDR2 YYNGEE. This chain's CDR3 is CASSSGQNYYGYTF. The CDR3 DNA reads as TGTGCCAGCAGCTCGGGACAGAACTACTATGGCTACACCTTC.

This clone appeared a single time. This sequence joins TRBV27 and TRBJ2-3; D is ambiguous. CDR1 is MNHEY, CDR2 SMNVEV, per germline (reference sequence). CDR3 size: 14 residues. The germline V and J ends were trimmed by 2 bases and 2 bases, with 8 bases remaining between them. CDR3 DNA sequence: TGTGCCAGCAGTTTAGCGTCCGCCACAGATACGCAGTATTTT. As protein: CASSLASATDTQYF.

V gene TRBV7-3 combines with J gene TRBJ1-2; 9 nucleotides align to TRBD1. The CDR3 covers 15 residues. Germline CDR1 and CDR2: SGHTA and FQGTGA. V lost 5 bases, J lost 8 bases, and 12 bases stayed unmatched. In DNA, the CDR3 is TGTGCCAGCAGCCTCAAGGACAGGGGCCACGAGGGCTACACCTTC. It codes for CASSLKDRGHEGYTF.

The gene calls are TRBV30 and TRBJ2-1; 9 positions agree with TRBD1. Germline CDR1 and CDR2: GTSNPN and SVGIG (reference sequence). The length of the CDR3 is 15 residues. V was pared by 3 bases and J by 7 bases, with 10 bases of the junction left unmatched. CDR3: CAWSAPGTGKNEQFF. The CDR3, as DNA: TGTGCCTGGAGCGCCCCAGGGACAGGGAAAAATGAGCAGTTCTTC.

This chain links TRBV6-6 with TRBJ2-3; 12 nucleotides align to TRBD2. This CDR3 has 16 residues. CDR1 is MNHNY and CDR2 is SVGAGI in the germline V gene (reference sequence). J gave up 0 bases and V 5 bases, and 3 bases lay outside the gene matches. CDR3 nucleotide sequence: TGTGCCAGCAGTGGACTAGCGGGGAGTAGCACAGATACGCAGTATTTT. Translated, it gives CASSGLAGSSTDTQYF.

This sequence joins TRBV11-2 and TRBJ2-1; TRBD2 matches 11 bases. CDR1 is SGHAT and CDR2 is FQNNGV in the germline V gene. The J segment lost 8 bases and the V segment lost 7 bases, leaving 4 bases of the junction unmatched. The CDR3 length is 13 residues. The CDR3 DNA reads TGTGCCAGCACAGGGACTAGCGGAGATGAGCAGTTCTTC. Translation: CASTGTSGDEQFF. The full variable domain, with the rest looked up from reference TRBV11-2 and TRBJ2-1, is EAGVAQSPRYKIIEKRQSVAFWCNPISGHATLYWYQQILGQGPKLLIQFQNNGVVDDSQLPKDRFSAERLKGVDSTLKIQPAKLEDSAVYLCASTGTSGDEQFFGPGTRLTVL.

The chain carries TRBV7-7 and TRBJ2-7, with D possibly matching TRBD1 (6 bases). CDR1 and CDR2 (germline): SSHAT, FNYEAQ (reference sequence). This CDR3 has 13 amino acids. V was trimmed by 3 bases and J by 5 bases, leaving 11 bases between them. CDR3 in DNA: TGTGCCAGCAGCTTCAAACAGGGAGACGAGCAGTACTTC. Encoded protein: CASSFKQGDEQYF.

The rearrangement uses TRBV2 and TRBJ1-6, with 8 bases matching TRBD1. The CDR3 covers 12 residues. Germline V lookup: CDR1 SNHLY, CDR2 FYNNEI. Unmatched junction bases numbered 3, after V lost 8 bases and J lost 9 bases. As DNA, the CDR3 is TGTGCCAGCGGAGACAGGGGTTCACCCCTCCACTTT. Its translation: CASGDRGSPLHF.